This TCR beta chain stems from a study of identifying expanded T cells in peripheral blood. Remarks on this clone: Its specificity is unknown.

The repertoire was sequenced with immunoSEQ multiplex PCR; TCRdb's copy has only in-frame clones and lacks some. The data contain 130,000 or so clones, approximately 80% of them singletons. During the collection period, no donor immune events like infections were recorded. Study-wide results and caveats: Differentially abundant clones: around 1.2 between replicates, about 17 at two to three weeks, 19 at four.

Per germline, CDR1 MNHEY and CDR2 SVGAGI. Trimming pared 2 bases from V and 6 bases from J, leaving 4 bases between. This CDR3 is 11 amino acids long. Sequencing used blood. The sequence derives from a person aged 18-70 years in good health. The gene calls are TRBV6-5 and TRBJ1-2; D is uncertain. DNA of the CDR3: TGTGCCAGCAGTTACCCTCATGGCTACACCTTC. Translated, it gives CASSYPHGYTF.